The sample holds many counts of the clone carrying this T cell receptor (beta chain). This entry belongs to a study of T cell repertoires in cytomegalovirus infection. This CDR3 contains 12 residues. The V gene lost 0 bases and the J gene lost 7 bases, with 4 bases spanning the gap. Germline lookup yields CDR1 WNHNN and CDR2 SYGVQD (reference sequence). MiXCR was run by TCRdb on the reads, yielding one entry per CDR3 protein. Among nearly 550,000 distinct CDR3 sequences, more than 15% were seen once, and the ten largest hold about 24%. The chain recombines TRBV10-1 with TRBJ2-1; no reliable D call. The receptor comes from a human donor in good health (CMV status not recorded). Some clones in this sample may be carry-over from other donors' samples. The material sequenced was CD8+ T cells from PBMCs. The CDR3 region has the DNA TGCGCCAGCAGTGAGTCAGGGAATGAGCAGTTCTTC. As protein: CASSESGNEQFF.